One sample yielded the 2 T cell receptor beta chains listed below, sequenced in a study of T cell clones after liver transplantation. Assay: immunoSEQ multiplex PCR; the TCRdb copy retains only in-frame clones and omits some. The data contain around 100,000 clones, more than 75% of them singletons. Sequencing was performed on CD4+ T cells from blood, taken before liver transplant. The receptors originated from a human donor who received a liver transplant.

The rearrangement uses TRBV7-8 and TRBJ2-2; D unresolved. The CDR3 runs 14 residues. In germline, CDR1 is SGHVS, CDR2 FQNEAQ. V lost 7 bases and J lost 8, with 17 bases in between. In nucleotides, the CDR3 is TGTGCCAGCATGTTGGTAGCCCCATTAGGGGAGCTGTTTTTT. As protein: CASMLVAPLGELFF.

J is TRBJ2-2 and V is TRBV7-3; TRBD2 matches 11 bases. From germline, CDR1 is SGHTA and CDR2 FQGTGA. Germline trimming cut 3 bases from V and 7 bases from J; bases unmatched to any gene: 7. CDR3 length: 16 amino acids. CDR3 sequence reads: CASSFRLAGIDGELFF. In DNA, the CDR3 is TGTGCCAGCAGCTTTAGACTAGCGGGAATTGACGGGGAGCTGTTTTTT.